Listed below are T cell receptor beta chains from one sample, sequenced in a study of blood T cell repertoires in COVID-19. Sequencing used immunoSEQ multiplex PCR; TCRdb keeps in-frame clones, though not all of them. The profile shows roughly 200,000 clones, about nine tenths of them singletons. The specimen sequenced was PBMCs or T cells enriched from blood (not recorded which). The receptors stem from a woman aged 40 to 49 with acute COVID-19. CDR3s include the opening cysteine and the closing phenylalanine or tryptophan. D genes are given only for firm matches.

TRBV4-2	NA	CASSQESLVPNEKLFF
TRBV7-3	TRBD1	CASSHQGQGGDEQFF
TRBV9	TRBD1	CASSVGQGGNQPQHF
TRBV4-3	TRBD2	CASSLNGGGLTDTQYF
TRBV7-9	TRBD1	CASSDRAVGYTF
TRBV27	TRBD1	CASSLEGAAQPQHF
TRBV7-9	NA	CASSSYRWINEKLFF
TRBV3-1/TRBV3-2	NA	CASSRGGGNQPQHF
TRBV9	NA	CASSVDQGNYGYTF
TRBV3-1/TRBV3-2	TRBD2	CASSPAGGRKRYEQYF
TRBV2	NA	CASQTYNEQFF
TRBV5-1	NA	CASSLDSTNTGELFF
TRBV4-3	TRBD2	CASSQDLLSAGGLGGELFF
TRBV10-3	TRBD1	CAVGQGALENTIYF
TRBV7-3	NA	CASSLKGSGNEQFF
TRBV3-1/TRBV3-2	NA	CASSQVRGGTEAFF
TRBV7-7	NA	CASSPRRGFNQPQHF
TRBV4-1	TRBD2	CASSQVPLAGGDEQFF
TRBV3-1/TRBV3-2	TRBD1	CASSTWTGGKAANEKLFF
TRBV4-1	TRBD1	CASSQGSETGDGYTF
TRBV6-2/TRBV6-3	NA	CASSLDSRFVLPQHF